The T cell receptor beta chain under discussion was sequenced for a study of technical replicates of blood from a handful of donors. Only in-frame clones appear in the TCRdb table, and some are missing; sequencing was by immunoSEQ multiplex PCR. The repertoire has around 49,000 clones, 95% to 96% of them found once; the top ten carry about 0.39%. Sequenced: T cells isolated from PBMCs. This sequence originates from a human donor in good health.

The CDR3 region is CASSLEMATEAFF. CDR3 bases: TGTGCCAGCAGCTTAGAAATGGCCACTGAAGCTTTCTTT. This chain links TRBV7-2 with TRBJ1-1; D is uncertain. The V end was cut by 1 base, the J end by 4 bases, with 7 bases between. CDR1 SGHTA and CDR2 FQGNSA come from the germline V gene. This CDR3 comprises 13 residues.